These 30 T cell receptor beta chains share one sample of origin, sequenced in a study of T cells expressing NK-cell markers. TCRdb re-called the 5' RACE reads and catalogs CDR3 proteins one per entry, DNA excluded. This sample's table reports hundreds of thousands of distinct CDR3 sequences. Specimen: blood T cells: a sorted CD56 or NKG2C T cell subset, CD4+ or CD8+ T cells, or bulk PBMC T cells (not recorded which). These receptors all stem from a man aged 18 to 35 in good health.

The V gene is TRBV4-1, the J gene TRBJ1-3; the D gene TCRdb calls, TRBD1, cannot be checked with no DNA. Per the germline V gene, CDR1 is MGHRA and CDR2 is YSYEKL. This CDR3 region has 15 residues. CDR3 sequence: CASSPYGTAGNTIYF.

The chain has TRBV20-1 and TRBJ2-3; TCRdb indicates TRBD2, and absent DNA this call remains unverified. The CDR3 spans 14 residues. Germline lookup yields CDR1 DFQATT and CDR2 SNEGSKA (reference sequence). The CDR3 loop reads CSAGFSGGTDTQYF.

V gene TRBV5-1 combines with J gene TRBJ1-4. CDR1 and CDR2 (germline): SGHRS, YFSETQ. This CDR3 spans 15 amino acids. The CDR3 loop is CASSGVGATNEKLFF.

CDR3: CASSSTGTSGNTGELFF. The chain has TRBV5-1 and TRBJ2-2; as DNA is missing, the TRBD2 call by TCRdb cannot be tested. The CDR3 runs to 17 residues. CDR1 is SGHRS and CDR2 is YFSETQ in the germline V gene.

The chain is built from TRBV7-9 and TRBJ2-1; TCRdb calls TRBD2, which cannot be checked without DNA. Germline V gene sequence: CDR1 SEHNR, CDR2 FQNEAQ (reference sequence). The CDR3 sequence is 15 residues long. Here the CDR3 reads CASMGLAGRLSEQFF.

The genes are TRBV15 and TRBJ2-5; the TCRdb call, TRBD1, lacks DNA for checking. Per the germline V gene, CDR1 is LNHNV and CDR2 is YYDKDF (reference sequence). This CDR3 spans 17 amino acids. The CDR3 sequence: CATSRGRGGQRAETQYF.

The rearrangement uses TRBV7-2 and TRBJ2-1; TCRdb's D call of TRBD2 is untestable without DNA. Germline CDR1 SGHTA, CDR2 FQGNSA. This CDR3 is 15 amino acids long. CDR3 amino acids: CASSPGTIIYNEQFF.

The chain has TRBV20-1 and TRBJ1-1; TCRdb's D call of TRBD1 is untestable without DNA. This CDR3 spans 14 amino acids. CDR1 is DFQATT, CDR2 SNEGSKA, per germline (reference sequence). CDR3 in amino acids: CSAQTPQGASEAFF.

This chain joins TRBV7-9 and TRBJ2-1; TCRdb calls TRBD1, which cannot be checked without DNA. Germline lookup yields CDR1 SEHNR and CDR2 FQNEAQ (reference sequence). There are 17 residues in the CDR3. The CDR3: CASSHPSGGTSYNEQFF.

CDR3 region: CASSLVAGAMSEQFF. The rearrangement links TRBV5-1 to TRBJ2-1; TCRdb's assignment of TRBD2 cannot be checked, as there is no DNA. The CDR3 is 15 residues long. From germline, CDR1 is SGHRS and CDR2 YFSETQ.

This chain links TRBV7-2 with TRBJ1-5; there is no DNA to check the TCRdb D call of TRBD1. Germline values: CDR1 SGHTA, CDR2 FQGNSA. There are 17 residues in the CDR3. The CDR3 protein is CASSPGTGVISNQPQHF.

V usage is TRBV9 and J usage is TRBJ1-4; the TRBD1 assignment by TCRdb is unverifiable without DNA. CDR1 is SGDLS and CDR2 is YYNGEE in the germline V gene. The CDR3 length is 12 residues. The CDR3 sequence is CASGQENEKLFF.

The rearrangement links TRBV3-1 to TRBJ2-1; TCRdb calls TRBD2, which cannot be checked without DNA. The germline CDR1 and CDR2 sequences are LGHDT and YNNKEL (reference sequence). The CDR3 covers 13 residues. The CDR3 loop is CASSRSGSNEQFF.

CDR3 sequence: CSARFSGTSGSLLDTQYF. The chain employs TRBV20-1 and TRBJ2-3; TCRdb's D gene call, TRBD2, goes unchecked for lack of DNA. The length of the CDR3 is 18 residues. From germline, CDR1 is DFQATT and CDR2 SNEGSKA (reference sequence).

The chain is built from TRBV5-1 and TRBJ2-3; there is no DNA to check the TCRdb D call of TRBD1. Germline lookup yields CDR1 SGHRS and CDR2 YFSETQ. The CDR3 is 14 amino acids. The CDR3 spells CASSPGQPTDTQYF.

The rearrangement joins TRBV9 to TRBJ2-2; the TRBD1 assignment by TCRdb is unverifiable without DNA. The CDR3 sequence is 14 residues long. CDR1 and CDR2 (germline): SGDLS, YYNGEE. The CDR3 loop is CASSVVPRDGELFF.

This chain connects TRBV11-2 to TRBJ1-1. The CDR3 consists of 14 residues. The germline CDR1 and CDR2 sequences are SGHAT and FQNNGV. CDR3: CASRFQAWNTEAFF.

This sequence joins TRBV11-1 and TRBJ2-3; TCRdb's D gene call, TRBD2, goes unchecked for lack of DNA. Germline CDR1 and CDR2: SGHAT and FQDESV (reference sequence). CDR3 length: 18 residues. CDR3 residues: CASSSRGTSGQHTDTQYF. The complete variable domain, with remaining parts taken from reference TRBV11-1 and TRBJ2-3, reads EAEVAQSPRYKITEKSQAVAFWCDPISGHATLYWYRQILGQGPELLVQFQDESVVDDSQLPKDRFSAERLKGVDSTLKIQPAELGDSAMYLCASSSRGTSGQHTDTQYFGPGTRLTVL.

The chain combines TRBV20-1 with TRBJ2-1; there is no DNA to check the TCRdb D call of TRBD2. Germline-derived CDR1 and CDR2 are DFQATT and SNEGSKA (reference sequence). This CDR3 region has 18 residues. The CDR3 loop is CSARGALAGGTTYNEQFF.

CDR3 loop: CASSSRSGSELFF. V usage is TRBV7-2 and J usage is TRBJ1-4. The CDR3 contains 13 residues. CDR1 and CDR2 from the germline V gene are SGHTA and FQGNSA.

The chain has TRBV29-1 and TRBJ1-1. CDR1 is SQVTM and CDR2 is ANQGSEA in the germline V gene. The length of the CDR3 is 15 residues. CDR3 loop: CSVEYFHRRNTEAFF.

The CDR3: CASSPHPYNSPLHF. The chain uses TRBV12-3 or TRBV12-4 and TRBJ1-6. The CDR3 runs to 14 residues.

The chain carries TRBV11-2 and TRBJ2-1; the D call of TRBD2 rests on TCRdb alone, since no DNA is present to check it. The length of the CDR3 is 16 residues. CDR1 and CDR2 from the germline V gene are SGHAT and FQNNGV. Here the CDR3 reads CASSLVLSGLYNEQFF.

The chain joins TRBV5-1 to TRBJ2-5; TCRdb indicates TRBD1, and absent DNA this call remains unverified. Germline V lookup: CDR1 SGHRS, CDR2 YFSETQ. The CDR3 consists of 13 residues. This CDR3 reads CASQRDYQETQYF.

The chain is built from TRBV12-3 or TRBV12-4 and TRBJ1-2; TCRdb's D call, TRBD1, is unchecked because there is no DNA. This CDR3 has 12 amino acids. The CDR3 is CASRRTGTGYTF.

The chain is built from TRBV5-1 and TRBJ1-2. The CDR3 is made up of 13 amino acids. CDR1 and CDR2 from the germline V gene are SGHRS and YFSETQ. This CDR3 reads CASSLETAGGYTF.

The V and J genes are TRBV9 and TRBJ2-1; TCRdb names TRBD2, which stays unverified in the absence of DNA. CDR3 size: 17 residues. Germline loops: CDR1 SGDLS, CDR2 YYNGEE. CDR3 region: CASSVAYRTSGYNEQFF.

This chain links TRBV12-3 or TRBV12-4 with TRBJ2-3; TCRdb's D call, TRBD2, is unchecked because there is no DNA. The length of the CDR3 is 16 residues. The CDR3 sequence is CASSLTLAGAGDTQYF.

V and J are TRBV25-1 and TRBJ2-7; absent DNA, TCRdb's TRBD1 call cannot be checked. Germline CDR1 reads MGHDK; CDR2 reads SYGVNS. The CDR3 extends over 15 amino acids. CDR3 amino acids: CASSEWSGGPYEQYF.

V usage is TRBV11-2 and J usage is TRBJ1-1; TCRdb selects TRBD1, and the lack of DNA leaves this call unchecked. There are 15 residues in the CDR3. CDR1 is SGHAT and CDR2 is FQNNGV in the germline V gene. This chain's CDR3 is CASSLSGGIGTEAFF.